These 18 T cell receptor beta chains came from one sample sequenced in a study of blood T cell repertoires in COVID-19. Profiling relied on immunoSEQ multiplex PCR, and the TCRdb table lists in-frame clones only, not all of them. This table has 390,000 or so clones, around 86% appearing once. The sequencing sample was made of peripheral blood. Every receptor here comes from a woman aged 30 to 39 with active or convalescent COVID-19.

This clone is a singleton in its sample. The chain joins TRBV6-5 to TRBJ2-1, with TRBD2 matching over 10 bases. Per germline, CDR1 MNHEY and CDR2 SVGAGI. There are 15 residues in the CDR3. V trimming: 2 bases; J trimming: 8 bases; junction bases outside the gene matches: 6. For the CDR3, the DNA is TGTGCCAGCAGTTACGCGGCTAGCGGGAGCCATGAGCAGTTCTTC. Protein sequence: CASSYAASGSHEQFF.

The chain joins TRBV7-9 to TRBJ1-4; 9 bases are shared with TRBD1. Germline V gives CDR1 SEHNR, CDR2 FQNEAQ (reference sequence). The V and J ends lost 7 bases and 4 bases, in that order; junction bases with no gene match: 7. The CDR3 runs to 15 residues. The CDR3 loop reads CASTLWGQGNEKLFF. The DNA of the CDR3 is TGTGCCAGCACCCTTTGGGGACAGGGTAATGAAAAACTGTTTTTT.

This sequence joins TRBV27 and TRBJ1-5; D gene ambiguous. The CDR3 is 14 amino acids. Germline V gives CDR1 MNHEY, CDR2 SMNVEV (reference sequence). V was shortened by 2 bases and J by 6 bases, with 11 bases between the two germline ends. The CDR3 DNA reads as TGTGCCAGCAGTTTAAGTAGTCCGTTTCAGCCCCAGCATTTT. It encodes CASSLSSPFQPQHF.

The chain links TRBV7-9 to TRBJ2-7; a weak D match, TRBD2 (5 bases). Trimming removed 6 bases at V and 3 bases at J, with 18 bases between. This CDR3 has 15 amino acids. Germline V gene data show CDR1 as SEHNR and CDR2 as FQNEAQ (reference sequence). The DNA for the CDR3 is TGTGCCAGCAGTTCCGGTGAGGGAGCGAGCTACGAGCAGTACTTC. This encodes CASSSGEGASYEQYF.

This clone appeared a single time. The J gene is TRBJ2-7, the V gene TRBV2; D gene uncertain. From germline, CDR1 is SNHLY and CDR2 FYNNEI. The V end was cut by 7 bases, the J end by 1 base, with 8 bases between. The CDR3 runs to 12 residues. CDR3 sequence reads: CASNPESYEQYF. Written as DNA, the CDR3 is TGTGCCAGCAATCCAGAATCCTACGAGCAGTACTTC.

This chain connects TRBV7-2 to TRBJ1-1; the D is unclear. Trimming shortened V by 1 base and J by 1 base, and 4 bases separated the two germline ends. The CDR3 has 13 amino acids. Germline CDR1 SGHTA, CDR2 FQGNSA. The chain's CDR3 is CASSLVRNTEAFF. DNA for the CDR3: TGTGCCAGCAGCTTAGTCAGGAACACTGAAGCTTTCTTT.

DNA of the CDR3: TGTGCCAGCAGCCAACTTCCGACAGGTGGAAACACCATATATTTT. Protein product: CASSQLPTGGNTIYF. The chain is built from TRBV3-1 (or the pseudogene TRBV3-2) and TRBJ1-3; possibly TRBD1 for D (6 bases). Trimming pared 2 bases from V and 3 bases from J, leaving 11 bases between. Germline CDR1 and CDR2: LGHDT and YNNKEL (reference sequence). The CDR3 consists of 15 residues.

This clone was detected once. The chain has TRBV24-1 and TRBJ2-4; a weak D match, TRBD1 (6 bases). The CDR3 has 13 amino acids. V was shortened by 4 bases and J by 6 bases, with 9 bases between the two germline ends. Germline assignment: CDR1 KGHDR and CDR2 SFDVKD. The CDR3, as DNA: TGTGCCACCAGTGACGAACAGGGAAACATTCAGTACTTC. This sequence encodes CATSDEQGNIQYF.

The chain uses TRBV3-1 (or the pseudogene TRBV3-2) and TRBJ2-1; D call uncertain. V was clipped by 6 bases and J by 10 bases, with 22 bases between them. The CDR3 runs to 15 residues. Germline V gene data show CDR1 as LGHDT and CDR2 as YNNKEL (reference sequence). CDR3 loop: CASRPRIAINSEQFF. DNA for the CDR3: TGTGCCAGCAGACCCCGAATAGCAATTAACTCAGAGCAGTTCTTC.

The genes are TRBV29-1 and TRBJ2-7; TRBD1 agrees at 10 bases. With V trimmed by 3 bases and J by 6 bases, 8 bases remained unmatched. CDR3 size: 14 residues. Germline V gene sequence: CDR1 SQVTM, CDR2 ANQGSEA. CDR3 amino acids: CSVDGDRGLREQYF. DNA for the CDR3: TGCAGCGTTGATGGGGACAGGGGTCTTCGCGAGCAGTACTTC.

This rearrangement joins TRBV3-1 (or the pseudogene TRBV3-2) to TRBJ1-1, with D possibly being TRBD1 (5 bases). The V and J ends lost 4 bases and 5 bases respectively, with 14 bases between them. Germline V gene data show CDR1 as LGHDT and CDR2 as YNNKEL (reference sequence). This CDR3 is 14 amino acids long. CDR3 in amino acids: CASSPVQGRTEAFF. Here the CDR3 DNA reads TGTGCCAGCAGCCCGGTCCAGGGTCGAACTGAAGCTTTCTTT.

The rearrangement joins TRBV5-6 to TRBJ2-1; 8 bases map to TRBD2. This CDR3 has 16 residues. CDR1 is SGHDT, CDR2 YYEEEE, per germline. Trimming removed 1 base from V and 9 bases from J; junction bases left unmatched: 12. CDR3 DNA: TGTGCCAGCAGCTTGTCTGGGACTAGTGTCGTCGGTGAGCAGTTCTTC. Translation gives CASSLSGTSVVGEQFF.

V is TRBV19 and J is TRBJ1-4, with D perhaps TRBD1 (5 bases). V dropped 1 base and J dropped 0 bases, with 12 bases sitting between them. CDR3 length: 17 amino acids. Germline V gives CDR1 LNHDA, CDR2 SQIVND (reference sequence). CDR3 DNA: TGTGCCAGTAGTATAGCCGGGGGACCGTCAACTAATGAAAAACTGTTTTTT. Residues: CASSIAGGPSTNEKLFF.

This chain uses TRBV5-4 with TRBJ2-1, with D perhaps TRBD1 (6 bases). V lost 2 bases and J 4 bases, leaving 13 bases between the germline ends. The CDR3 is 15 amino acids. The germline V gene encodes CDR1 SGHNT and CDR2 YYREEE (reference sequence). CDR3 loop: CASSFPGRGYNEQFF. The CDR3 DNA follows: TGTGCCAGCAGCTTCCCGGGTAGGGGGTACAATGAGCAGTTCTTC.

The V call is TRBV5-1, the J call TRBJ2-7; 8 nucleotides line up with TRBD1. This CDR3 is built from 14 residues. CDR1 is SGHRS, CDR2 YFSETQ, per germline. J was trimmed by 5 bases and V by 6 bases; bases with no gene match: 10. The CDR3 region has the DNA TGCGCCAGCAACACCGGGACAGGCTTCGACGAGCAGTACTTC. It translates to CASNTGTGFDEQYF.

V and J are TRBV9 and TRBJ2-3; 9 nucleotides line up with TRBD2. V dropped 3 bases and J dropped 4; count of bases not matched to a gene: 6. The germline V gene has CDR1 SGDLS and CDR2 YYNGEE. This CDR3 region has 15 residues. CDR3 bases: TGTGCCAGCAGCGCTCAAGCGGGAGGAGCAGATACGCAGTATTTT. The encoded protein is CASSAQAGGADTQYF. The whole variable domain, filled in from reference TRBV9 and TRBJ2-3, reads DSGVTQTPKHLITATGQRVTLRCSPRSGDLSVYWYQQSLDQGLQFLIQYYNGEERAKGNILERFSAQQFPDLHSELNLSSLELGDSALYFCASSAQAGGADTQYFGPGTRLTVL.

V gene TRBV5-1 combines with J gene TRBJ2-5; 13 bases fit TRBD2. V was clipped by 0 bases and J by 5 bases; unmatched bases: 22. Germline-derived CDR1 and CDR2 are SGHRS and YFSETQ. The CDR3 is 22 residues long. CDR3 coding DNA: TGCGCCAGCAGCTTGGTCCCACGGAGAACAACTAGCGGGAGGGCGGAATTCGAGACCCAGTACTTC. Its protein is CASSLVPRRTTSGRAEFETQYF. Full variable domain (missing parts from reference TRBV5-1 and TRBJ2-5): KAGVTQTPRYLIKTRGQQVTLSCSPISGHRSVSWYQQTPGQGLQFLFEYFSETQRNKGNFPGRFSGRQFSNSRSEMNVSTLELGDSALYLCASSLVPRRTTSGRAEFETQYFGPGTRLLVL.

The J gene is TRBJ1-1, the V gene TRBV5-1; tentatively, D is TRBD1 (5 bases). V lost 0 bases to trimming and J lost 8 bases, with 32 bases between them. CDR1 and CDR2 from the germline V gene are SGHRS and YFSETQ. CDR3 length: 20 amino acids. The CDR3 DNA reads TGCGCCAGCAGCTTGGGCGCGCCTTATTATATCCAGGGAGGTGGTGCGGAAGCTTTCTTT. The encoded protein is CASSLGAPYYIQGGGAEAFF.